A single T cell receptor beta chain is shown here with its context. Antigen specificity is unknown. The data were taken from a study of T-cell memory formation after mild COVID-19. MiXCR, run by TCRdb on the 5' RACE reads, gives a single entry per CDR3 protein. This table has 400,000 to 500,000 distinct CDR3 sequences, roughly 26% appearing once. General study results and limits: Contracting clones localized mainly to CM and EM when CD4+ and mainly to EMRA when CD8+. Day 15 to 85 contracting clones showed balanced CD4/CD8; day 15 to 37 expanders favored CD4+. Within pre-infection memory, some responding clones were found, suggesting cross-reactive memory joined.

This CDR3 spans 14 amino acids. Germline V gene data show CDR1 as KGHSH and CDR2 as LQKENI. Trimming removed 3 bases from V and 7 bases from J, with 16 bases in between. The gene calls are TRBV18 and TRBJ2-7, with a tentative D call TRBD2 (6 bases). What was sequenced was PBMCs or a T cell subset sorted from them (not recorded which). The sequence came from an adult woman who had mild COVID-19 (a few samples of this study predate the infection). Cell type and time point are not known. CDR3 loop: CASSPLDTAGEQYF. In nucleotides, the CDR3 is TGTGCCAGCTCACCCTTAGACACCGCGGGAGAGCAGTACTTC.